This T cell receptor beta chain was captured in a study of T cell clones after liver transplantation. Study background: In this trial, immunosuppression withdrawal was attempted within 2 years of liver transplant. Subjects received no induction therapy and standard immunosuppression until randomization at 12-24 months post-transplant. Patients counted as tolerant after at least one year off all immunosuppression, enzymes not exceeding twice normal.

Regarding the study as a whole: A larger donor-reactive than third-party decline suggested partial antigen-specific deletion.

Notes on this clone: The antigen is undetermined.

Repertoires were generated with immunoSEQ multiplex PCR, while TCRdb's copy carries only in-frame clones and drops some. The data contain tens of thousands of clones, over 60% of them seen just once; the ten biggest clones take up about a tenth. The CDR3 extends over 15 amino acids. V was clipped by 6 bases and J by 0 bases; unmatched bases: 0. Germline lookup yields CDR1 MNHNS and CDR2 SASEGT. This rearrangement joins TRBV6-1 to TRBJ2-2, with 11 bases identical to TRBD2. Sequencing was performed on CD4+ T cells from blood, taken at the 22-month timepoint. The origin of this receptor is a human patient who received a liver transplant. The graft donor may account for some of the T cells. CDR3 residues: CASRGLAANTGELFF. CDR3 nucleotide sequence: TGTGCCAGCAGGGGACTAGCGGCGAACACCGGGGAGCTGTTTTTT.